This T cell receptor beta chain was documented in a study of blood T cells in healthy people across ages. The study recruited healthy Caucasian donors from Russia who were aged about 6 to 95. Every donor gave ten milliliters of peripheral blood. Per-sample yields of isolated PBMCs were at least 6 million. From germline, CDR1 is MDHEN and CDR2 SYDVKM. The CDR3 has 12 amino acids. Between the trimmed V and J ends, which lost 8 bases and 5 bases, there was a span of 12 bases. Primers used in a second PCR of about 6 to 11 cycles were a sample-barcoded 5' primer and a J-beta primer mix. Using its own MiXCR run on the 5' RACE reads, TCRdb lists one record per CDR3 protein. The sample records hundreds of thousands of distinct CDR3 sequences, 58% being singletons.

The chain employs TRBV28 and TRBJ1-2, with no clear D. The clonotype originates from a man under 40 in good health. Source material: blood. The CDR3 is CASQLWGYGYTF. Written as DNA, the CDR3 is TGTGCCAGCCAACTATGGGGTTATGGCTACACCTTC.